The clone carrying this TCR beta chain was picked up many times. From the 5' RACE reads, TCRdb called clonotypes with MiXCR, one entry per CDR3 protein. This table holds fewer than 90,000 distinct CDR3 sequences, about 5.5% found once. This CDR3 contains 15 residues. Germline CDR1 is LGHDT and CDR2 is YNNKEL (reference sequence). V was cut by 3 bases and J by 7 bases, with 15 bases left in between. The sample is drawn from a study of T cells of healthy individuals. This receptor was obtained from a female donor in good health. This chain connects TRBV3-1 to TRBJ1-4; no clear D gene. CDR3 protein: CASSHPHGEREKLFF. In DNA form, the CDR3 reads TGTGCCAGCAGCCACCCCCACGGGGAGCGTGAAAAACTGTTTTTT.